Below are 30 T cell receptor beta chains sequenced from a single sample in a study of blood T cell repertoires in COVID-19. The repertoire was sequenced with immunoSEQ multiplex PCR; TCRdb's copy has only in-frame clones and lacks some. The sample contains around 140,000 clones, 75% to 85% of which appear only once. The material sequenced was peripheral blood. Receptors originate from a man between 65 and 80 years old who had recovered from COVID-19.

This sequence joins TRBV5-1 and TRBJ2-7; D may be TRBD2 (6 bases). This CDR3 comprises 15 residues. Trimming took off 0 bases at V and 2 bases at J, with 12 bases between the two ends. The V gene's germline CDR1 is SGHRS and CDR2 YFSETQ. CDR3 protein: CASSLGQTGAYEQYF. The CDR3 region has the DNA TGCGCCAGCAGCTTGGGACAGACGGGAGCCTACGAGCAGTACTTC.

The rearrangement joins TRBV6-5 to TRBJ2-7; TRBD1 agrees at 10 bases. The germline gives CDR1 MNHEY, CDR2 SVGAGI. V was pared by 0 bases and J by 4 bases, with 3 bases of the junction left unmatched. CDR3 length equals 15 residues. CDR3 nucleotides: TGTGCCAGCAGTTACTCGACAGGGGGCTGGTACGAGCAGTACTTC. Translated, it gives CASSYSTGGWYEQYF.

This clone was counted ten times or more. The V gene is TRBV2, the J gene TRBJ2-3; 9 positions agree with TRBD1. With 6 bases clipped from V and 3 bases from J, the junction kept 7 bases outside the gene matches. The CDR3 loop spans 15 amino acids. The germline CDR1 and CDR2 sequences are SNHLY and FYNNEI. The CDR3 DNA follows: TGTGCCAGCAGGCTTACAGGGGGCGCGACAGATACGCAGTATTTT. It yields the protein CASRLTGGATDTQYF.

This rearrangement joins TRBV7-2 to TRBJ1-2, with D possibly TRBD1 on 5 matching bases. The V gene's germline CDR1 is SGHTA and CDR2 FQGNSA. The CDR3 has 14 residues. V lost 7 bases to trimming and J lost 1 base, with 13 bases between them. The CDR3 DNA reads as TGTGCCAGCACCCGCGGGGCTGTTAACTATGGCTACACCTTC. Residues: CASTRGAVNYGYTF.

The CDR3 spells CASSLEGGTEAFF. DNA for the CDR3: TGCGCCAGCAGCTTGGAAGGGGGCACTGAAGCTTTCTTT. V gene TRBV5-1 combines with J gene TRBJ1-1; tentatively, D is TRBD1 (6 bases). Germline CDR1 reads SGHRS; CDR2 reads YFSETQ. This CDR3 comprises 13 residues. V dropped 0 bases and J dropped 4 bases, with 7 bases sitting between them.

CDR3 nucleotides: TGTGCCAGCAGTTCCACCGGGACAACGGGCAATCAGCCCCAGCATTTT. This codes for CASSSTGTTGNQPQHF. The chain carries TRBV27 and TRBJ1-5, with D possibly TRBD1 on 6 matching bases. Germline assignment: CDR1 MNHEY and CDR2 SMNVEV (reference sequence). The CDR3 extends over 16 amino acids. V shed 4 bases and J shed 2 bases, with 15 bases lying between them.

A few counts support this clone. The V call is TRBV5-1, the J call TRBJ2-7; perhaps TRBD1 as D (5 bases). CDR1 and CDR2 (germline): SGHRS, YFSETQ. Trimming removed 0 bases at V and 3 bases at J, with 13 bases between. The CDR3 covers 15 residues. The CDR3 loop is CASSLDRTEYYEQYF. The CDR3 bases are TGCGCCAGCAGCTTGGACAGGACGGAGTACTACGAGCAGTACTTC. Looking up the rest from reference TRBV5-1 and TRBJ2-7 gives the full variable domain: KAGVTQTPRYLIKTRGQQVTLSCSPISGHRSVSWYQQTPGQGLQFLFEYFSETQRNKGNFPGRFSGRQFSNSRSEMNVSTLELGDSALYLCASSLDRTEYYEQYFGPGTRLTVT.

This sequence joins TRBV11-2 and TRBJ2-5, with TRBD2 as a possible D gene (7 bases). This CDR3 is built from 16 residues. Deletions cut 1 base from V and 5 bases from J, with 17 bases between. Germline lookup yields CDR1 SGHAT and CDR2 FQNNGV. The DNA of the CDR3 is TGTGCCAGCAGCTTAGGGGACCGGGGGGCGGAGGAGACCCAGTACTTC. This encodes CASSLGDRGAEETQYF.

The chain links TRBV19 to TRBJ2-1; 7 bases are shared with TRBD2. This CDR3 region has 15 residues. After removal of 5 bases from V and 4 bases from J, the junction contained 8 bases not matched to a gene. The germline CDR1 and CDR2 sequences are LNHDA and SQIVND (reference sequence). The CDR3 bases are TGTGCCAGTAGTCTTTTCAGCGGGACGTACAATGAGCAGTTCTTC. Its protein is CASSLFSGTYNEQFF.

V usage is TRBV27 and J usage is TRBJ1-5; tentative D call: TRBD1 (5 bases). The CDR3 totals 17 residues. The germline V gene has CDR1 MNHEY and CDR2 SMNVEV (reference sequence). V gave up 3 bases and J gave up 2 bases, with 17 bases separating them. In DNA, the CDR3 is TGTGCCAGCAGTTTTAAAGGGCAGGGAGGAGGCAATCAGCCCCAGCATTTT. This translates into CASSFKGQGGGNQPQHF.

This chain connects TRBV7-2 to TRBJ1-2; 9 bases align to TRBD1. The germline CDR1 and CDR2 sequences are SGHTA and FQGNSA. The junction had 9 bases not matched to a gene; V was cut back by 5 bases and J by 8 bases. The CDR3 runs 14 residues. CDR3 residues: CASSLDRGTFGYTF. The CDR3 region has the DNA TGTGCCAGCAGCCTAGACAGGGGGACTTTCGGCTACACCTTC.

This clone was seen more than once but under ten times. The chain uses TRBV7-9 and TRBJ2-3; D might be TRBD2 (6 bases). CDR1 and CDR2 (germline): SEHNR, FQNEAQ (reference sequence). The length of the CDR3 is 15 residues. Trimming pared 5 bases from V and 1 base from J, leaving 13 bases between. CDR3 region: CASSNREIGTDTQYF. For the CDR3, the DNA is TGTGCCAGCAGCAACCGGGAGATTGGCACAGATACGCAGTATTTT.

The chain links TRBV6-2 or TRBV6-3 to TRBJ2-7; tentatively, D is TRBD2 (5 bases). The CDR3 is made up of 14 amino acids. Germline values: CDR1 MNHEY, CDR2 SVGEGT. The germline V and J ends were trimmed by 2 bases and 5 bases, with 13 bases remaining between them. CDR3 DNA sequence: TGTGCCAGCAGTTACATCGCTAGCAGCCACGAGCAGTACTTC. Encoded protein: CASSYIASSHEQYF.

The rearrangement joins TRBV19 to TRBJ2-7; no definite D call. Germline V gene sequence: CDR1 LNHDA, CDR2 SQIVND (reference sequence). CDR3 length: 14 residues. Trimming took off 7 bases at V and 0 bases at J, with 13 bases between the two ends. The CDR3, as DNA: TGTGCCAGTACCCGGTCCTCAATCTCCTACGAGCAGTACTTC. This gives the protein CASTRSSISYEQYF.

This chain uses TRBV5-1 with TRBJ2-7; the match to TRBD1 covers 11 bases. Germline-derived CDR1 and CDR2 are SGHRS and YFSETQ. This CDR3 region has 14 residues. The V gene end was trimmed by 2 bases and the J gene end by 6 bases; junction bases not matched to a gene: 4. Here the CDR3 reads CASSFGTGGPEQYF. The DNA of the CDR3 is TGCGCCAGCAGCTTTGGGACAGGGGGGCCCGAGCAGTACTTC.

The chain is built from TRBV5-1 and TRBJ2-1, with TRBD2 identical over 10 bases. Trimming removed 0 bases from V and 7 bases from J; junction bases left unmatched: 7. The CDR3 has 16 residues. Germline CDR1 SGHRS, CDR2 YFSETQ. CDR3 DNA: TGCGCCAGCAGCTTGGATCTAGCGGGAGCGTATAATGAGCAGTTCTTC. This encodes CASSLDLAGAYNEQFF.

The chain is built from TRBV12-5 and TRBJ2-3, with 12 bases that match TRBD2. This CDR3 region has 16 residues. Germline CDR1 and CDR2: LGHNT and FRNRAP. V lost 4 bases to trimming and J lost 3 bases; unmatched junction nucleotides: 5. The DNA for the CDR3 is TGTGCTAGTGGTTCCGGACTAGCGGGAAATACAGATACGCAGTATTTT. Encoded protein: CASGSGLAGNTDTQYF.

The V and J genes are TRBV24-1 and TRBJ2-5; 7 positions agree with TRBD1. CDR3 length equals 14 residues. Germline loops: CDR1 KGHDR, CDR2 SFDVKD. The junction had 3 bases not matched to a gene; V was cut back by 4 bases and J by 2 bases. CDR3 bases: TGTGCCACCAGTGAGTCGGGACAGCAAGAGACCCAGTACTTC. Its translation is CATSESGQQETQYF.

This rearrangement joins TRBV5-1 to TRBJ2-7, with 8 nucleotides matching TRBD1. V shed 7 bases and J 5 bases; nucleotides not matched to a gene: 8. The germline V gene has CDR1 SGHRS and CDR2 YFSETQ. The CDR3 is 13 amino acids. CDR3 coding DNA: TGCGCCAGCTCCACCGACAGGGGCAACGAGCAGTACTTC. This sequence encodes CASSTDRGNEQYF. The full variable domain, with the rest looked up from reference TRBV5-1 and TRBJ2-7, is KAGVTQTPRYLIKTRGQQVTLSCSPISGHRSVSWYQQTPGQGLQFLFEYFSETQRNKGNFPGRFSGRQFSNSRSEMNVSTLELGDSALYLCASSTDRGNEQYFGPGTRLTVT.

This rearrangement joins TRBV10-2 to TRBJ2-1, with D possibly matching TRBD2 (6 bases). Between the trimmed V and J ends, which lost 0 bases and 2 bases, there was a span of 14 bases. This CDR3 is built from 17 residues. From germline, CDR1 is WSHSY and CDR2 SAAADI. DNA of the CDR3: TGCGCCAGCAGTGAGTCGTTAGCGGCGGTACCCTACAATGAGCAGTTCTTC. Translating gives CASSESLAAVPYNEQFF.

The chain links TRBV30 to TRBJ2-5; 7 nucleotides align to TRBD2. Looked up from germline, CDR1 is GTSNPN and CDR2 is SVGIG (reference sequence). With V trimmed by 1 base and J by 4 bases, 15 bases remained unmatched. The CDR3 contains 17 residues. CDR3 in amino acids: CAWSGGLTAGAGETQYF. The CDR3, as DNA: TGTGCCTGGAGTGGGGGCTTGACGGCGGGAGCCGGAGAGACCCAGTACTTC.

The chain joins TRBV30 to TRBJ1-2, with TRBD1 as a possible D gene (6 bases). CDR3 length equals 14 residues. The germline gives CDR1 GTSNPN, CDR2 SVGIG (reference sequence). V lost 2 bases, J lost 3 bases, and 13 bases lay in between. The CDR3 region is CAWSRQGIDYGYTF. CDR3 DNA sequence: TGTGCCTGGAGTCGTCAGGGGATAGACTATGGCTACACCTTC.

This chain uses TRBV10-1 with TRBJ2-7, with 8 nucleotides matching TRBD2. CDR1 WNHNN and CDR2 SYGVQD come from the germline V gene (reference sequence). CDR3 length: 13 amino acids. The V gene end was trimmed by 3 bases and the J gene end by 7 bases; junction bases not matched to a gene: 5. CDR3 amino acids: CASSDSGSGEQYF. The DNA of the CDR3 is TGCGCCAGCAGTGACAGCGGGAGTGGGGAGCAGTACTTC.

CDR3 sequence reads: CASRLERSGADTQYF. The CDR3 DNA reads as TGTGCCAGCCGTCTAGAAAGGAGCGGAGCAGATACGCAGTATTTT. This sequence joins TRBV19 and TRBJ2-3; D might be TRBD2 (5 bases). The CDR3 consists of 15 residues. Germline V gene data show CDR1 as LNHDA and CDR2 as SQIVND (reference sequence). V lost 9 bases to trimming and J lost 4 bases, with 20 bases between them.

The V call is TRBV19, the J call TRBJ1-2, with unresolved D. V lost 4 bases and J lost 4, with 7 bases in between. CDR1 LNHDA and CDR2 SQIVND come from the germline V gene (reference sequence). The CDR3 contains 12 residues. CDR3 region: CASSSRSYGYTF. CDR3 coding DNA: TGTGCCAGTAGTAGCCGGAGCTATGGCTACACCTTC.

The chain recombines TRBV5-5 with TRBJ2-5; the D gene is possibly TRBD1 (6 bases). Trimming left V 0 bases short and J 2 bases short, with 20 bases between. Germline V gene sequence: CDR1 SGHKS, CDR2 YYEKEE (reference sequence). The CDR3 is made up of 18 amino acids. Here the CDR3 DNA reads TGTGCCAGCAGCTTGGTAGGAGTTAGGACAGTACTTCAAGAGACCCAGTACTTC. It encodes CASSLVGVRTVLQETQYF.

The table lists this clone with a count of one. This chain joins TRBV10-3 and TRBJ1-6, with 8 positions matching TRBD1. Germline CDR1 is ENHRY and CDR2 is SYGVKD. This CDR3 region has 13 residues. V gave up 10 bases and J gave up 10 bases; unmatched junction bases: 9. CDR3 sequence: CATQTGVGSPLHF. In DNA form, the CDR3 reads TGTGCCACCCAGACAGGGGTGGGCTCACCCCTCCACTTT.

This clone was detected only once. The CDR3 spells CAWSRAGAPSSYNEQFF. Written as DNA, the CDR3 is TGTGCCTGGAGTCGAGCGGGAGCCCCTAGCTCCTACAATGAGCAGTTCTTC. J is TRBJ2-1 and V is TRBV30; 8 bases match TRBD2. V lost 2 bases and J lost 0; bases outside the gene matches: 9. The CDR3 is made up of 17 amino acids. Germline V gives CDR1 GTSNPN, CDR2 SVGIG (reference sequence).

The chain uses TRBV3-1 (or the pseudogene TRBV3-2) and TRBJ2-7; 12 positions agree with TRBD2. The CDR3 consists of 19 residues. Unmatched junction bases numbered 14, after V lost 4 bases and J lost 1 base. The germline CDR1 and CDR2 sequences are LGHDT and YNNKEL (reference sequence). The CDR3 nucleotides read TGTGCCAGCAGCCCGAAATTAGGACTAGCGGGGTACTTTTCCTACGAGCAGTACTTC. This encodes CASSPKLGLAGYFSYEQYF.

The chain is built from TRBV3-1 (or the pseudogene TRBV3-2) and TRBJ2-5, with 12 positions matching TRBD2. The CDR3 sequence is 15 residues long. Per the germline V gene, CDR1 is LGHDT and CDR2 is YNNKEL (reference sequence). The J segment lost 2 bases and the V segment lost 4 bases, leaving 2 bases of the junction unmatched. The CDR3 loop is CASSLGLAGQETQYF. DNA for the CDR3: TGTGCCAGCAGCCTTGGACTAGCGGGGCAAGAGACCCAGTACTTC.